Reported below is one TCR beta chain. The trim removed 4 bases at V and 0 bases at J, leaving 2 bases unmatched. Germline CDR1 reads LGHDT; CDR2 reads YNNKEL (reference sequence). The CDR3 consists of 15 residues. This record comes from a study of blood T cell repertoires in COVID-19. Across the whole study: T cells, B-cell-depleted T cells, or PBMCs provided the cDNA or gDNA that served as material.

As originally analysed: Estimation of nucleated cell counts was performed using reference gene primer amplification. TCRdb's table, derived via immunoSEQ multiplex PCR, lists solely in-frame clones and lacks some. V and J calls and clone size are given by that table; D and trimming were obtained from the DNA. The sample lists 95,000 to 100,000 clones; roughly 85% were seen once. The clonotype was recovered from an older woman with active or convalescent COVID-19. V and J are TRBV3-1 (or the pseudogene TRBV3-2) and TRBJ2-7; TRBD1 agrees at 11 bases. The sequenced sample consisted of peripheral blood. The CDR3 DNA is TGTGCCAGCAGCCCGGGACAGGGGGGCTCCTACGAGCAGTACTTC. Amino acids: CASSPGQGGSYEQYF.